What follows are 17 T cell receptor beta chains derived from one specimen sequenced in a study of T cell responses to AZD1222 COVID-19 vaccine. TCRdb's copy holds only in-frame clones and misses some; the assay was immunoSEQ multiplex PCR. Of around 130,000 clones in the sample, about 93% were seen once. Sample: peripheral blood, taken on day 0 of AZD1222 vaccination. Receptors originate from an adult in good health.

V is TRBV19 and J is TRBJ1-5; weak D call: TRBD1 (5 bases). Germline V gives CDR1 LNHDA, CDR2 SQIVND (reference sequence). This CDR3 has 13 amino acids. The ends were cut back, 6 bases at V and 3 bases at J, with 9 bases in the middle. CDR3 residues: CASRDTLNQPQHF. CDR3 nucleotide sequence: TGTGCCAGTAGGGACACGCTCAATCAGCCCCAGCATTTT.

The V gene is TRBV6-5, the J gene TRBJ1-3, with D hard to call. Germline loops: CDR1 MNHEY, CDR2 SVGAGI. V was clipped by 4 bases and J by 4 bases, with 14 bases between them. There are 15 residues in the CDR3. The CDR3 DNA sequence: TGTGCCAGCAGTTCCGCCCTCGATTTAGGAAACACCATATATTTT. This sequence encodes CASSSALDLGNTIYF.

The J gene is TRBJ1-2, the V gene TRBV6-5, with TRBD1 matching 7 bases. The CDR3 spans 13 residues. V shed 2 bases and J 6 bases; nucleotides not matched to a gene: 3. CDR1 and CDR2 from the germline V gene are MNHEY and SVGAGI. The CDR3 region is CASSYLTGNGYTF. CDR3 sequence (DNA): TGTGCCAGCAGTTACCTGACAGGGAATGGCTACACCTTC.

The V gene is TRBV30, the J gene TRBJ2-1; possibly TRBD1 for D (6 bases). The CDR3 is 12 amino acids. The V gene's germline CDR1 is GTSNPN and CDR2 SVGIG (reference sequence). Trimming cost V 7 bases and J 6 bases, with 13 bases left between them. CDR3 nucleotide sequence: TGTGCCTACACGGACAGTTTCAATGAGCAGTTCTTC. Its protein is CAYTDSFNEQFF. The variable domain in full, completed from reference TRBV30 and TRBJ2-1, reads SQTIHQWPATLVQPVGSPLSLECTVEGTSNPNLYWYRQAAGRGLQLLFYSVGIGQISSEVPQNLSASRPQDRQFILSSKKLLLSDSGFYLCAYTDSFNEQFFGPGTRLTVL.

V gene TRBV6-5 combines with J gene TRBJ1-4, with D unresolved. Trimming left V 5 bases short and J 0 bases short, with 10 bases between. The germline gives CDR1 MNHEY, CDR2 SVGAGI. This CDR3 has 15 residues. The CDR3 DNA sequence: TGTGCCAGCAGTCCGACGGGGTCAACTAATGAAAAACTGTTTTTT. This gives the protein CASSPTGSTNEKLFF.

CDR3 nucleotide sequence: TGTGCCAGCAGGAAGGGGCGGTACACCGGGGAGCTGTTTTTT. It translates to CASRKGRYTGELFF. The chain joins TRBV3-1 (or the pseudogene TRBV3-2) to TRBJ2-2, with a possible D match to TRBD1 (5 bases). CDR1 is LGHDT and CDR2 is YNNKEL in the germline V gene (reference sequence). The CDR3 has 14 amino acids. V dropped 6 bases and J dropped 3 bases, with 11 bases sitting between them.

The chain carries TRBV13 and TRBJ2-2; TRBD2 agrees at 8 bases. The CDR3 is made up of 18 amino acids. CDR1 is PRHDT and CDR2 is FYEKMQ in the germline V gene (reference sequence). Unmatched junction bases numbered 16, after V lost 5 bases and J lost 5 bases. The CDR3 region has the DNA TGTGCCAGCAGCCGACCATGGGCAGCGGGAGTCGGAACCGGGGAGCTGTTTTTT. Its protein is CASSRPWAAGVGTGELFF. Combining the CDR3 with reference TRBV13 and TRBJ2-2 gives the whole variable domain AAGVIQSPRHLIKEKRETATLKCYPIPRHDTVYWYQQGPGQDPQFLISFYEKMQSDKGSIPDRFSAQQFSDYHSELNMSSLELGDSALYFCASSRPWAAGVGTGELFFGEGSRLTVL.

The rearrangement joins TRBV7-2 to TRBJ1-5; no clear D. Germline V gene data show CDR1 as SGHTA and CDR2 as FQGNSA. Trimming shortened V by 2 bases and J by 6 bases, and 8 bases separated the two germline ends. CDR3 length equals 13 residues. As DNA, the CDR3 is TGTGCCAGCAGCTTACCGGGTGGTCAGCCCCAGCATTTT. Protein sequence: CASSLPGGQPQHF.

This clone has just one count. The rearrangement uses TRBV6-5 and TRBJ2-7, with 7 bases identical to TRBD1. Trimming removed 10 bases from V and 0 bases from J; junction bases left unmatched: 9. The germline gives CDR1 MNHEY, CDR2 SVGAGI. CDR3 length: 14 residues. The CDR3 region has the DNA TGTGCCACACAACCGGGACAGCACTCCTACGAGCAGTACTTC. Encoded protein: CATQPGQHSYEQYF.

The chain carries TRBV5-4 and TRBJ2-5, with a possible D match to TRBD2 (5 bases). Germline-derived CDR1 and CDR2 are SGHNT and YYREEE (reference sequence). The CDR3 consists of 15 residues. Trimming stripped 2 bases from V and 4 bases from J, with 15 bases between. The DNA of the CDR3 is TGTGCCAGCAGCTTTACGGCGGGTGGTGGAGAGACCCAGTACTTC. Residues: CASSFTAGGGETQYF.

In DNA form, the CDR3 reads TGCGCCAGCAGCCGAGGAGTCAATGAGCAGTTCTTC. Residues: CASSRGVNEQFF. The gene calls are TRBV4-1 and TRBJ2-1; D uncertain. Trimming took 4 bases from V and 6 from J, leaving 7 bases between them. Germline loops: CDR1 MGHRA, CDR2 YSYEKL. The length of the CDR3 is 12 residues.

The chain combines TRBV21-1 with TRBJ2-5. TRBV21-1 is a listed pseudogene. The CDR3 extends over 13 amino acids. CDR3 DNA sequence: TGTGCCAGCAACGATCCCGCAAAGGAGACCCAGTACTTC. It is translated as CASNDPAKETQYF.

The chain joins TRBV19 to TRBJ1-5, with D possibly matching TRBD1 (6 bases). This CDR3 has 13 residues. From germline, CDR1 is LNHDA and CDR2 SQIVND (reference sequence). V shed 7 bases and J shed 3 bases, with 10 bases lying between them. For the CDR3, the DNA is TGTGCCAGTATGTGGGGGCTCAATCAGCCCCAGCATTTT. Its protein product is CASMWGLNQPQHF.

This chain connects TRBV10-3 to TRBJ2-5; possible D gene TRBD2, 5 bases. V was clipped by 8 bases and J by 2 bases, with 9 bases between them. Germline-derived CDR1 and CDR2 are ENHRY and SYGVKD. CDR3 length: 12 residues. CDR3 sequence (DNA): TGTGCCATCTCCGGGGAACAAGAGACCCAGTACTTC. Translation: CAISGEQETQYF.

The V and J genes are TRBV7-9 and TRBJ1-4; no clear D gene. Germline CDR1 reads SEHNR; CDR2 reads FQNEAQ (reference sequence). V lost 2 bases and J lost 8, with 24 bases in between. This CDR3 has 18 residues. CDR3 protein: CASSLRLSPDGYGEKLFF. CDR3 bases: TGTGCCAGCAGCTTAAGGCTGAGTCCGGACGGCTACGGGGAAAAACTGTTTTTT.

This clone was picked up one time. CDR3 sequence: CASSLTQGRSRGDTQYF. CDR3 DNA sequence: TGCGCCAGCAGCTTAACACAGGGTCGGAGCAGGGGAGATACGCAGTATTTT. The V gene is TRBV5-1, the J gene TRBJ2-3; tentatively, D is TRBD1 (6 bases). The CDR3 totals 17 residues. Germline CDR1 and CDR2: SGHRS and YFSETQ. With 2 bases removed from V and 5 bases from J, the gap between germline ends came to 21 bases.

The chain combines TRBV10-2 with TRBJ2-7, with D unresolved. The germline CDR1 and CDR2 sequences are WSHSY and SAAADI. V lost 5 bases, J lost 1 base, and 9 bases lay in between. This CDR3 is 13 amino acids long. CDR3 sequence (DNA): TGCGCCAGCAGTCCCCCTGGGTCCTACGAGCAGTACTTC. Translation: CASSPPGSYEQYF.